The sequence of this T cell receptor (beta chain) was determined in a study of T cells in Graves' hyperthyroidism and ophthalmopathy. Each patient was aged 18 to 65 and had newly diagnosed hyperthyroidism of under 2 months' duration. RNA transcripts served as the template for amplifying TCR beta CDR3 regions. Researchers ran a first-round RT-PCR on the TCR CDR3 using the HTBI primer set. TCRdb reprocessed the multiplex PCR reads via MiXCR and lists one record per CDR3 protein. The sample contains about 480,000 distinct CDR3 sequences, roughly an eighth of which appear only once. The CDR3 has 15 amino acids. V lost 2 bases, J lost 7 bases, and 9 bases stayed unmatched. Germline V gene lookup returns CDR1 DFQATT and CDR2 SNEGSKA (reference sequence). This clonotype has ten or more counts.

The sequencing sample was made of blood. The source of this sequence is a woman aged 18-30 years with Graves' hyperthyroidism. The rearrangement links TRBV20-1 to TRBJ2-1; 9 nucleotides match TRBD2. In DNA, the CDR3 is TGCAGTGCTAGACGCGGGAGGGCGACACGGAATGAGCAGTTCTTC. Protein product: CSARRGRATRNEQFF.